This TCR beta chain was identified during a study of long-term antiretroviral therapy in people with HIV (dated by TCRdb to 2022 to 2024). Looking at the study overall: The earliest samples were collected about a decade before the 2015 WHO recommendation for immediate ART, when ART was typically delayed until CD4 counts fell. A retrospective serial study tested whether ART initiation and durable HIV suppression were associated with changes in peripheral blood TRB repertoire composition and diversity. A total of roughly 200 cryopreserved PBMC samples came from roughly 30 adults with confirmed HIV infection and were collected serially over a mean of roughly six years (range 1-12). Eleven of the 30 participants with HIV were female. No cross-contamination during QIAcube processing was shown when test extractions of a monoclonal T-cell line were performed alongside about 30 polyclonal samples.

Results the study describes overall, beyond this receptor: Starting ART was linked to a significant rise in TRB diversity, yet even after long-term ART the diversity remained significantly lower than in transplant donor controls. The samples span the years 2004 to 2017, and the ART regimens used at that time may not be as effective as current regimens. Unsorted PBMC were profiled instead of sorted CD4+ and CD8+ T cells because pre-ART samples had limited cell numbers. Owing to limited PBMC availability, only the TCR beta chain was sequenced, without alpha chain pairing. No data were available on ART adherence, viral resistance or therapy changes, limiting inferences about post-ART repertoire changes. The repertoire was dominated across all time points by expanded TRB clones identified before ART initiation, although this dominance was seen to fluctuate and to decrease in many PLHIV after ART. Narrower CDR3 length ranges were observed in HIV repertoires than in controls, and an antigen-experienced repertoire with only a slight naive shift after ART was suggested by the network structure.

As for this clone: Its antigen is not yet known. Within one base of it there is no much larger clone, and no base qualities were kept.

Sequencing of the TRB variable region was done with the immunoSEQ hsTCRB v3.0 assay at survey level resolution. The target sequencing depth for TRB was roughly 35,000-50,000 T-cell genomes per sample. TRB libraries were pooled and sequenced on an Illumina MiSeq using a v3 150-cycle kit. As for the original processing: Repertoire analysis ran in R within a reproducible Nextflow workflow covering QC, data transformation and analysis. Custom analyses were implemented in LymphoSeq2, an R package for AIRR-Seq data exploration. A few samples yielding fewer than 5000 total TRB sequences were excluded, leaving approximately 200 analyzed HIV repertoires. Among the 190 or so HIV repertoires that were kept, roughly 58 were collected before ART initiation and over 120 were collected after ART initiation. Repertoires were downsampled to 5000 TRB nucleotide sequences, with summary statistics averaged over 100 downsampling iterations. The analysis kept only TRB sequences whose CDR3 regions were at least seven amino acids long. Diversity was assessed using a clonality score derived from Shannon entropy and using the Gini coefficient. In the repertoire networks, any two of the top 5000 CDR3 amino acid sequences were linked whenever the two sequences differed by an edit distance of one. Antigen specificity groups and MHC restriction were predicted for TRB CDR3 amino acid sequences with GLIPH2. Known CMV, EBV, HIV or tissue antigen associations were flagged by matching CDR3 amino acid sequences against VDJdb and McPAS-TCR. Pre-ART, post-ART and control groups were compared with Wilcoxon signed-rank tests and Holm-Bonferroni correction. Here the immuneACCESS table is served through TCRdb, limited to in-frame sequences with V and J called. Missing clones are a known gap in these copies; in checked studies unresolved V genes cover under half, and the rest lacks a known reason. That table furnishes V, J and clone size, whereas the DNA furnished D and trimming. The sample contains 9,500 or so clones, roughly 79% of them found a single time. Together, the top ten hold roughly a fifth of the sample.

To be included, a participant needed at least one PBMC sample from before ART initiation plus at least two post-ART samples. Treatment was received in the United States of America by all participants with HIV. Before DNA extraction, cryopreserved samples of roughly 0.9-11 million PBMC were thawed and then washed. At the time of the earliest PBMC sample for each participant with HIV, ages ranged from about 20 to 55 years. Each participant contributed PBMC samples from 1-4 timepoints before ART initiation and 2-8 timepoints after ART initiation, with a median of 7 samples. For every participant, serial HIV viral load, CD4+ T-cell count, ART history and demographic data were obtained. A Qiagen kit on a QIAcube was used to extract genomic DNA from unsorted PBMC, with samples processed in batches of 12. CDR1 and CDR2, per the germline V gene, are SGHVS and FQNEAQ. The CDR3 starts with the cysteine, ends with the phenylalanine, and has 15 residues. Of the read, only the CDR3 DNA is kept; its 45 bases are in frame from base 1. V gives up 5 bases and J gives up 1 base, and the segment between their germline ends measures 14 bases.

The origin of this receptor is a man between 40 and 49 years old with HIV. Sequences were derived from unsorted PBMCs, sampled 1.8 years before starting antiretroviral therapy. The chain joins TRBV7-8 to TRBJ1-2; no D gene call is confident. CDR3 loop: CASSLSGYFNYGYTF. Here is the DNA: TGTGCCAGCAGCCTATCCGGGTATTTTAACTATGGCTACACCTTC.